The clone carrying this TCR beta chain was detected only a few times. The antigen remains unidentified. Healthy Caucasians supplied all donations. This record belongs to a study of identical twins. Study results and caveats: Excess twin sharing in beta out-of-frame sequences was weaker. Memory repertoires showed no such pattern, whereas abundant cord blood beta clonotypes carried fewer insertions. Twin sharing of out-of-frame TCR alpha was underestimated by models in monozygotic pairs.

TCRdb passed the 5' RACE reads through MiXCR, listing each CDR3 protein once. The sample contains under 450,000 distinct CDR3 sequences, approximately 18% of which appear only once. Specimen: naive T cells sorted from blood. The TCR originated in a man aged 45-60 years in good health.

The CDR3 DNA follows: TGTGCCAGCAGCGTAGCCAGCGGGGGGGCCCCTGAGCAGTTCTTC. Protein: CASSVASGGAPEQFF. The chain links TRBV9 to TRBJ2-1; 10 positions match TRBD2. The trim removed 0 bases at V and 9 bases at J, leaving 6 bases unmatched. In germline, CDR1 is SGDLS, CDR2 YYNGEE. CDR3 size: 15 residues.